This entry is about one TCR beta chain. Its target is not known. In germline, CDR1 is SGHDT, CDR2 YYEEEE. The CDR3 runs to 13 residues. V was cut by 3 bases and J by 3 bases, with 7 bases left in between. Sorted T cells were CFSE-labeled and cultured 5 days with allogeneic regulatory or mature dendritic cells at 1:10. Memory T cells were CD45RO+, naive were CD45RA+, sorted by FACS. This record comes from a study of regulatory dendritic cells for organ transplantation. Study results and limitations: Between individuals, the alloreactive memory CD8+ T cell pool differed considerably.

TCRdb keeps only in-frame clones here, not all; method: immunoSEQ multiplex PCR. The sample consists of about 4,200 clones, roughly 60% of them appearing once. The chain uses TRBV5-6 and TRBJ2-1; D is possibly TRBD1 (6 bases). Material for sequencing was memory CD8+ T cells from blood cultured with regulatory dendritic cells. Documented subset: CD45RO+ memory T cells. This TCR was sampled from a human donor in good health. Here the CDR3 reads CASSSDSYNEQFF. CDR3 DNA: TGTGCCAGCAGCTCGGACAGCTACAATGAGCAGTTCTTC.